These 24 T cell receptor beta chains share one sample of origin, sequenced in a study of blood T cell repertoires in COVID-19. Assay: immunoSEQ multiplex PCR; the TCRdb copy retains only in-frame clones and omits some. This table has 95,000 to 120,000 clones, approximately 85% appearing once. The sequenced sample was peripheral blood. Receptors were obtained from a woman in her sixties or seventies with COVID-19, enrolled during active disease.

The rearrangement uses TRBV24-1 and TRBJ1-5; 7 bases are shared with TRBD1. Trimming at V came to 5 bases and at J to 2 bases, leaving 5 bases not matched to a gene. The CDR3 totals 15 residues. CDR1 and CDR2 (germline): KGHDR, SFDVKD. The CDR3: CATSARGLGNQPQHF. The CDR3, as DNA: TGTGCCACCAGTGCAAGGGGGCTGGGCAATCAGCCCCAGCATTTT.

V usage is TRBV18 and J usage is TRBJ2-7; TRBD1 might be the D (6 bases). This CDR3 is built from 13 residues. Per the germline V gene, CDR1 is KGHSH and CDR2 is LQKENI. V lost 0 bases to trimming and J lost 7 bases, with 10 bases between them. The CDR3 protein is CASSPPGQGEQYF. Written as DNA, the CDR3 is TGTGCCAGCTCACCACCTGGGCAGGGGGAGCAGTACTTC.

V gene TRBV5-1 combines with J gene TRBJ1-1; 10 bases fit TRBD1. Germline V lookup: CDR1 SGHRS, CDR2 YFSETQ. V shed 7 bases and J 1 base; nucleotides not matched to a gene: 4. The CDR3 has 14 amino acids. The CDR3 DNA reads TGCGCCAGCGGTGGGGACAGGGGGAACACTGAAGCTTTCTTT. Translated, it gives CASGGDRGNTEAFF.

The rearrangement joins TRBV15 to TRBJ1-2; D is undetermined. The CDR3 spans 15 residues. Germline V gives CDR1 LNHNV, CDR2 YYDKDF (reference sequence). The germline V and J ends were trimmed by 8 bases and 8 bases, with 24 bases remaining between them. The CDR3 DNA reads TGTGCCACCGCTATAAGCCAAGGGAGCCTTCGGGGCTACACCTTC. Its translation: CATAISQGSLRGYTF. Supplemented by reference TRBV15 and TRBJ1-2, the full variable domain reads DAMVIQNPRYQVTQFGKPVTLSCSQTLNHNVMYWYQQKSSQAPKLLFHYYDKDFNNEADTPDNFQSRRPNTSFCFLDIRSPGLGDTAMYLCATAISQGSLRGYTFGSGTRLTVV.

The V call is TRBV4-1, the J call TRBJ1-2; 9 nucleotides agree with TRBD1. Trimming at V came to 2 bases and at J to 7 bases, leaving 14 bases not matched to a gene. In germline, CDR1 is MGHRA, CDR2 YSYEKL. The CDR3 loop spans 17 amino acids. The CDR3 bases are TGCGCCAGCAGCCAATCCCGCTACCGGGACAGGGATCGTGGCTACACCTTC. It is translated as CASSQSRYRDRDRGYTF.

The chain joins TRBV10-3 to TRBJ1-4; the D gene is possibly TRBD1 (5 bases). With 2 bases removed from V and 3 bases from J, the gap between germline ends came to 7 bases. Per germline, CDR1 ENHRY and CDR2 SYGVKD. The CDR3 sequence is 14 residues long. CDR3 in DNA: TGTGCCATCAGTGAGGGGGGGGCTAATGAAAAACTGTTTTTT. Amino acid sequence: CAISEGGANEKLFF.

The chain combines TRBV6-4 with TRBJ2-1; 8 bases fit TRBD2. The germline V gene encodes CDR1 MRHNA and CDR2 SNTAGT. The CDR3 length is 12 residues. Trimming at V came to 6 bases and at J to 7 bases, leaving 2 bases not matched to a gene. CDR3 DNA: TGTGCCAGCAGGGGACTAGAGAATGAGCAGTTCTTC. This codes for CASRGLENEQFF.

This chain uses TRBV7-9 with TRBJ1-6; TRBD1 agrees at 9 bases. CDR1 and CDR2 (germline): SEHNR, FQNEAQ (reference sequence). After removal of 1 base from V and 6 bases from J, the junction contained 7 bases not matched to a gene. CDR3 length: 17 amino acids. CDR3 loop: CASSLGYGTGINSPLHF. The CDR3 nucleotides read TGTGCCAGCAGCTTAGGGTATGGGACAGGGATTAATTCACCCCTCCACTTT.

V gene TRBV19 combines with J gene TRBJ2-2; D uncertain. The CDR3 is 16 amino acids. V lost 5 bases to trimming and J lost 0 bases, with 13 bases between them. Germline loops: CDR1 LNHDA, CDR2 SQIVND (reference sequence). CDR3 DNA: TGTGCCAGTAGTCCCTTCAGGCGAGCGAACACCGGGGAGCTGTTTTTT. Protein product: CASSPFRRANTGELFF.

The V and J genes are TRBV20-1 and TRBJ2-5; 11 nucleotides agree with TRBD2. CDR3 length: 14 amino acids. The V and J ends lost 3 bases and 4 bases, in that order; junction bases with no gene match: 4. The germline CDR1 and CDR2 sequences are DFQATT and SNEGSKA (reference sequence). CDR3 DNA sequence: TGCAGTGCTAGTGAGGGACTAGCGGTAGAGACCCAGTACTTC. The encoded protein is CSASEGLAVETQYF.

The chain links TRBV5-5 to TRBJ1-4, with D perhaps TRBD1 (6 bases). The CDR3 runs 17 residues. Germline CDR1 and CDR2: SGHKS and YYEKEE (reference sequence). The V end lost 4 bases, the J end lost 0 bases, and 16 bases lay between the germline ends. The CDR3: CASSPVQGTTTNEKLFF. The CDR3 DNA follows: TGTGCCAGCAGCCCGGTACAGGGCACTACAACTAATGAAAAACTGTTTTTT.

This clone was seen more than once but under ten times. V is TRBV10-3 and J is TRBJ2-7; 12 nucleotides match TRBD2. J gave up 0 bases and V 6 bases, and 3 bases lay outside the gene matches. The CDR3 has 15 amino acids. Germline CDR1 is ENHRY and CDR2 is SYGVKD. DNA for the CDR3: TGTGCCATCAGAAAGACTAGCGGGAGCTCCTACGAGCAGTACTTC. Residues: CAIRKTSGSSYEQYF.

This clone occurred a few times. This rearrangement joins TRBV15 to TRBJ1-2; TRBD1 might be the D (6 bases). CDR3 length: 18 residues. Germline values: CDR1 LNHNV, CDR2 YYDKDF (reference sequence). Trimming removed 0 bases from V and 5 bases from J, with 22 bases in between. Here the CDR3 DNA reads TGTGCCACCAGCAGAGATGTCAGAGTTGGGAGGGGGAGTTATGGCTACACCTTC. This translates into CATSRDVRVGRGSYGYTF.

J is TRBJ2-2 and V is TRBV6-5; TRBD1 matches at 7 bases. The J segment lost 7 bases and the V segment lost 2 bases, leaving 7 bases of the junction unmatched. The CDR3 is 15 amino acids. The germline CDR1 and CDR2 sequences are MNHEY and SVGAGI. The CDR3 nucleotides read TGTGCCAGCAGTTACGCTCAGGGGGTAATCGGGGAGCTGTTTTTT. It encodes CASSYAQGVIGELFF.

The chain uses TRBV29-1 and TRBJ1-1; a possible D gene is TRBD1 (5 bases). The CDR3 has 12 amino acids. Trimming cost V 4 bases and J 2 bases, with 8 bases left between them. Per germline, CDR1 SQVTM and CDR2 ANQGSEA. CDR3: CSVVQGNTEAFF. As DNA, the CDR3 is TGCAGCGTTGTCCAGGGTAACACTGAAGCTTTCTTT.

The chain uses TRBV5-4 and TRBJ1-2, with 10 bases identical to TRBD1. This CDR3 region has 15 residues. Germline V gives CDR1 SGHNT, CDR2 YYREEE (reference sequence). V lost 4 bases to trimming and J lost 9 bases; unmatched junction nucleotides: 12. The CDR3 DNA sequence: TGTGCCAGCAGCGTCCCGGGACAGGGGCCGTTGAGCTACACCTTC. It codes for CASSVPGQGPLSYTF.

This chain joins TRBV11-2 and TRBJ1-3; a weak D match, TRBD1 (5 bases). The CDR3 runs 15 residues. Germline lookup yields CDR1 SGHAT and CDR2 FQNNGV. The V end lost 5 bases, the J end lost 0 bases, and 11 bases lay between the germline ends. In DNA, the CDR3 is TGTGCCAGCAGCCCCCAGGGTATCTCTGGAAACACCATATATTTT. It encodes CASSPQGISGNTIYF.

V and J are TRBV3-1 (or the pseudogene TRBV3-2) and TRBJ2-1; D is unresolved. The CDR3 is 12 residues long. Deletions cut 3 bases from V and 7 bases from J, with 7 bases between. Germline CDR1 reads LGHDT; CDR2 reads YNNKEL (reference sequence). As DNA, the CDR3 is TGTGCCAGCAGCCAGTCCTTAAATGAGCAGTTCTTC. As protein: CASSQSLNEQFF.

Comment on this clone: One end of the junction varies from germline; a read error may be responsible. The gene calls are TRBV19 and TRBJ2-1; TRBD1 agrees at 8 bases. The CDR3 length is 16 residues. Germline V gene sequence: CDR1 LNHDA, CDR2 SQIVND (reference sequence). The CDR3 DNA reads TGTGCCAGTAGTATTCCCAGGGGGCAGACACATTATGAGCGGTTCTTC. It codes for CASSIPRGQTHYERFF.

Only one count was recorded for this clone. The chain couples TRBV10-3 to TRBJ2-6, with a possible D match to TRBD1 (5 bases). Germline CDR1 is ENHRY and CDR2 is SYGVKD. V lost 5 bases to trimming and J lost 0 bases, with 23 bases between them. The CDR3 loop spans 20 amino acids. The CDR3 reads CAISLMADSLGSSGANVLTF. CDR3 bases: TGTGCCATCAGTTTGATGGCCGACAGCCTGGGTAGCTCTGGGGCCAACGTCCTGACTTTC.

V and J are TRBV7-9 and TRBJ1-1, with D possibly TRBD1 on 6 matching bases. CDR1 SEHNR and CDR2 FQNEAQ come from the germline V gene (reference sequence). The V and J ends lost 6 bases and 4 bases respectively, with 15 bases between them. This CDR3 has 14 residues. The CDR3 bases are TGTGCCAGCAGTTTTACAGGGCGCGGCACTGAAGCTTTCTTT. Its translation: CASSFTGRGTEAFF.

The CDR3 nucleotides read TGTGCCAGCAGCGCTACAGGGGGGGAGACAGATACGCAGTATTTT. Amino acid sequence: CASSATGGETDTQYF. The V and J genes are TRBV9 and TRBJ2-3, with D perhaps matching TRBD1 (8 bases). The CDR3 runs 15 residues. Germline-derived CDR1 and CDR2 are SGDLS and YYNGEE. V shed 3 bases and J shed 3 bases, with 14 bases lying between them.

The gene calls are TRBV19 and TRBJ1-1; no clear D. Trimming removed 5 bases at V and 2 bases at J, with 21 bases between. Looked up from germline, CDR1 is LNHDA and CDR2 is SQIVND (reference sequence). The CDR3 contains 17 residues. In nucleotides, the CDR3 is TGTGCCAGTAGTCTCCGACGGCACACCCAGCGTAACACTGAAGCTTTCTTT. This sequence encodes CASSLRRHTQRNTEAFF. Drawing the rest from reference TRBV19 and TRBJ1-1, the complete variable domain is DGGITQSPKYLFRKEGQNVTLSCEQNLNHDAMYWYRQDPGQGLRLIYYSQIVNDFQKGDIAEGYSVSREKKESFPLTVTSAQKNPTAFYLCASSLRRHTQRNTEAFFGQGTRLTVV.

The V call is TRBV12-3 or TRBV12-4, the J call TRBJ1-1; D is ambiguous. Trimming took off 3 bases at V and 4 bases at J, with 9 bases between the two ends. The CDR3 is made up of 13 amino acids. This CDR3 is CASSFEGGTEAFF. The CDR3, as DNA: TGTGCCAGCAGTTTCGAGGGCGGCACTGAAGCTTTCTTT.